This T cell receptor (beta chain) was identified in a study of blood T cell repertoires in COVID-19. TCRdb's table, derived via immunoSEQ multiplex PCR, lists solely in-frame clones and lacks some. The table records some 200,000 clones, about 76% of them present only once. The CDR3 is 14 amino acids. CDR1 and CDR2 (germline): GTSNPN, SVGIG (reference sequence). Trimming shortened V by 3 bases and J by 5 bases, and 16 bases separated the two germline ends. Sequenced material: peripheral blood. The V gene is TRBV30, the J gene TRBJ1-1; the D gene is possibly TRBD1 (6 bases). The TCR was taken from a woman between 50 and 59 years old with active or convalescent COVID-19. The CDR3 loop is CAWRQPGHETEAFF. The CDR3 bases are TGTGCCTGGAGACAGCCGGGACACGAAACTGAAGCTTTCTTT.